The entry that follows covers one T cell receptor (beta chain) sequence. The target antigen is unknown. This sample is part of a study of neoadjuvant nivolumab and ipilimumab in lung cancer. Regarding the study as a whole: Only two of four nivolumab-treated tumors gained richness and clonality by surgery. TCR richness and clonality were higher in tumors than adjacent uninvolved lung. Higher pretherapy blood TCR richness went with higher resected-tumor richness.

This CDR3 is built from 13 residues. V was pared by 5 bases and J by 3 bases, with 12 bases between. The germline V gene has CDR1 SGHTS and CDR2 YDEGEE. Assay used: immunoSEQ multiplex PCR; TCRdb lists only in-frame clones, some missing. The sample contains some 28,000 clones, 75% to 85% of which appear only once. This sample comprised tumor tissue, obtained after neoadjuvant nivolumab, alone or with ipilimumab, at or shortly before surgery. The chain recombines TRBV5-8 with TRBJ2-7; D assignment may be TRBD1 or TRBD2 (5 bases each). The TCR originated in an adult with non-small cell lung cancer. The CDR3 here is CASSRGPHYEQYF. The CDR3 region has the DNA TGTGCCAGCAGTAGGGGACCGCACTACGAGCAGTACTTC. The entire variable domain, with the rest obtained from reference TRBV5-8 and TRBJ2-7, is as follows: EAGVTQSPTHLIKTRGQQATLRCSPISGHTSVYWYQQALGLGLQFLLWYDEGEERNRGNFPPRFSGRQFPNYSSELNVNALELEDSALYLCASSRGPHYEQYFGPGTRLTVT.